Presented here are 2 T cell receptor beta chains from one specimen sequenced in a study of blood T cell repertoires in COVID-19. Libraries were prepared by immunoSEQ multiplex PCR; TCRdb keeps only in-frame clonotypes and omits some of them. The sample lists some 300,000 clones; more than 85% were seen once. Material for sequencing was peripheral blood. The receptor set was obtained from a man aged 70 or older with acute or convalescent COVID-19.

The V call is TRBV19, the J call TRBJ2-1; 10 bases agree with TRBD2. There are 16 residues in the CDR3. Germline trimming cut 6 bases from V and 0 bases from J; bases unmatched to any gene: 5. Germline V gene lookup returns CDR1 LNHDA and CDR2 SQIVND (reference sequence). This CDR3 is CASSYQRGGSYNEQFF. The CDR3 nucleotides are TGTGCCAGTAGCTACCAGCGGGGGGGCTCCTACAATGAGCAGTTCTTC.

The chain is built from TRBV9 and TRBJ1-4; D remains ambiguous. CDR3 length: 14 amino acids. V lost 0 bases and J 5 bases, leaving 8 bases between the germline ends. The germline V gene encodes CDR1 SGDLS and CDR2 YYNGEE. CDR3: CASSVDGHNEKLFF. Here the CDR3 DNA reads TGTGCCAGCAGCGTAGATGGCCACAATGAAAAACTGTTTTTT. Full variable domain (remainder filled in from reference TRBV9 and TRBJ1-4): DSGVTQTPKHLITATGQRVTLRCSPRSGDLSVYWYQQSLDQGLQFLIQYYNGEERAKGNILERFSAQQFPDLHSELNLSSLELGDSALYFCASSVDGHNEKLFFGSGTQLSVL.